This TCR beta chain comes out of a study of T cells in Graves' hyperthyroidism and ophthalmopathy. This clonotype occurred a few times. From RNA transcripts, TCR beta CDR3 regions were amplified. In the first-round RT-PCR of the TCR CDR3, the HTBI primer set was used. TCRdb re-called the multiplex PCR reads through MiXCR, storing one row per CDR3 protein. The sample carries 350,000 to 400,000 distinct CDR3 sequences, 15% recorded once. The length of the CDR3 is 17 residues. In germline, CDR1 is MNHNS, CDR2 SASEGT. Trimming left V 8 bases short and J 3 bases short, with 20 bases between. The TCR originated in a woman aged 30 to 39 with Graves' hyperthyroidism. The rearrangement joins TRBV6-1 to TRBJ2-6; D gene unclear. Sample: blood. The CDR3 bases are TGTGCCAGCGGGTCGAACGGGCTCGTAGGTGGGGCCAACGTCCTGACTTTC. This codes for CASGSNGLVGGANVLTF.